Listed below are T cell receptor beta chains from one sample, sequenced in a study of T cell changes during pregnancy in multiple sclerosis. Produced via immunoSEQ multiplex PCR; TCRdb's table is partial and in-frame only. The sample lists about 99,000 clones, 90% to 95% occurring once. Material: peripheral blood, obtained after pregnancy. These receptors were taken from a female donor with multiple sclerosis, enrolled in a pregnancy study. Each CDR3 is given with its conserved first and last residue. A D gene is named only where the DNA matches it firmly. Not every row has a clone size; where given, it reads once, few, many or a size class.

D,length,size,J,V,DNA,CDR3
.,15,.,TRBJ2-5,TRBV15,TGTGCCACCAGCAGAGGACAGGAGAAGGTAGAGACCCAGTACTTC,CATSRGQEKVETQYF
.,19,many,TRBJ2-7,TRBV7-9,TGTGCCAGCAGCTCCAGGCGCGGGGACAGCGGATCGAGCTCCTACGAGCAGTACTTC,CASSSRRGDSGSSSYEQYF
.,15,.,TRBJ2-5,TRBV5-1,TGCGCCAGCAGCACGGTAGCGGTGTACCAAGAGACCCAGTACTTC,CASSTVAVYQETQYF
.,14,.,TRBJ2-7,TRBV6-1,TGTGCCAGCAGAACCACCGGAGGTTCCTACGAGCAGTACTTC,CASRTTGGSYEQYF
TRBD2,13,.,TRBJ2-5,TRBV30,TGTGCCTGGGGGACTAGCGGGACAGAGACCCAGTACTTC,CAWGTSGTETQYF
.,15,.,TRBJ1-1,TRBV2,TGTGCCAGCAGTGAGGCGGGGGTAGGAATCACTGAAGCTTTCTTT,CASSEAGVGITEAFF
TRBD1,12,once,TRBJ1-1,TRBV6-1,TGTGCCAGCAGCAGCAGGGGGGCTGAAGCTTTCTTT,CASSSRGAEAFF
.,13,.,TRBJ1-2,TRBV4-3,TGCGCCAGCAGCCAAGTGGTGGGAGGAGGCTACACCTTC,CASSQVVGGGYTF
TRBD1,15,.,TRBJ2-3,TRBV7-8,TGTGCCAGCAGCTCCCAGGGGGCCCGCACAGATACGCAGTATTTT,CASSSQGARTDTQYF
TRBD1,14,.,TRBJ1-1,TRBV4-2,TGTGCCAGCAGCCTGGGACAGGGGAACACTGAAGCTTTCTTT,CASSLGQGNTEAFF
TRBD2,20,.,TRBJ2-2,TRBV4-2,TGTGCCAGCAGCCAAGAAAGTGCGGGACTAGCGGGAATGAGGACCGGGGAGCTGTTTTTT,CASSQESAGLAGMRTGELFF
.,16,.,TRBJ2-7,TRBV28,TGTGCCAGCAGTTTACCCAGGGGAAACCCCTCCTACGAGCAGTACTTC,CASSLPRGNPSYEQYF
.,14,.,TRBJ2-1,TRBV11-3,TGTGCCAGCAGCTCCTCAAGCCACAGGAATGAGCAGTTCTTC,CASSSSSHRNEQFF
.,14,.,TRBJ1-2,TRBV7-8,TGTGCCAGCAGCCTTGGACACAACAACTATGGCTACACCTTC,CASSLGHNNYGYTF
TRBD2,16,.,TRBJ2-4,TRBV7-9,TGTGCCAGCAGCTTGGGACTACCAGGTGGCAAAAACATTCAGTACTTC,CASSLGLPGGKNIQYF
.,16,.,TRBJ2-7,TRBV5-1,TGCGCCAGCAGCTACGCAGAGGACCGGGACTCCTACGAGCAGTACTTC,CASSYAEDRDSYEQYF
TRBD1,15,.,TRBJ2-5,TRBV27,TGTGCCAGCCGAGAGGACAGGGAGGTCGAGGAGACCCAGTACTTC,CASREDREVEETQYF
.,14,.,TRBJ1-2,TRBV7-9,TGTGCCAGCAGCTTGGGAACAGGGTTAGGTGGCTACACCTTC,CASSLGTGLGGYTF
TRBD1,16,few,TRBJ2-7,TRBV18,TGTGCCAGCTCACCACCGCGGGGACAGGGGGCCTACGAGCAGTACTTC,CASSPPRGQGAYEQYF
.,16,.,TRBJ1-4,TRBV5-4,TGCGCCAGCAGCCAAGATCCGCGGCAGCTTAATGAAAAACTGTTTTTT,CASSQDPRQLNEKLFF
.,14,once,TRBJ2-3,TRBV5-1,TGCGCCAGCACGCGAAAATCCGGGGAAGATACGCAGTATTTT,CASTRKSGEDTQYF
TRBD1,14,.,TRBJ2-1,TRBV27,TGTGCCAGCTCACGGGACAGGGGTAGCTATGAGCAGTTCTTC,CASSRDRGSYEQFF
TRBD1,16,.,TRBJ2-6,TRBV18,TGTGCCAGCTCACCACAGGGGGCGGCTGGGGCCAACGTCCTGACTTTC,CASSPQGAAGANVLTF
.,14,.,TRBJ2-2,TRBV7-2,TGTGCCAGCACCACTACCACCTATCGGGGGGAGCTGTTTTTT,CASTTTTYRGELFF
.,14,.,TRBJ1-1,TRBV6-5,TGTGCCAGCAGTCCTAAACGACAGTACACTGAAGCTTTCTTT,CASSPKRQYTEAFF
TRBD1,13,.,TRBJ2-5,TRBV5-1,TGCGCCAGCAGCCGGACAGGGGAAGAGACCCAGTACTTC,CASSRTGEETQYF
TRBD2,20,.,TRBJ2-3,TRBV5-1,TGCGCCAGCAGCTTGGACCGTCTGCGGAGCGGGAACGGAGCAACAGATACGCAGTATTTT,CASSLDRLRSGNGATDTQYF
.,13,once,TRBJ1-1,TRBV5-4,TGTGCCAGCAGCTTCGGAGGGAACACTGAAGCTTTCTTT,CASSFGGNTEAFF
TRBD2,15,few,TRBJ2-7,TRBV27,TGTGCCAGCAGTCTGTGGACTAGCGGGAGCAACGAGCAGTACTTC,CASSLWTSGSNEQYF
.,12,.,TRBJ1-2,TRBV27,TGTGCCAGCGGGTCACAGGGATCTGGCTACACCTTC,CASGSQGSGYTF
.,15,.,TRBJ2-5,TRBV6-1,TGTGCCAGCAGTGAAACAGGGACTATTCAAGAGACCCAGTACTTC,CASSETGTIQETQYF
TRBD1,12,.,TRBJ1-2,TRBV29-1,TGCAGCGTGCGGGACAGTAACTATGGCTACACCTTC,CSVRDSNYGYTF
.,17,.,TRBJ1-1,TRBV4-1,TGCGCCAGCAGCCAAATAAGCCTAGGGGTGCGGAACACTGAAGCTTTCTTT,CASSQISLGVRNTEAFF
TRBD2,15,.,TRBJ2-3,TRBV11-3,TGTGCCAGCAGCTTAGACGGACTAGCGGGAGATACGCAGTATTTT,CASSLDGLAGDTQYF
.,14,.,TRBJ1-5,TRBV19,TGTGCCAGTAGTATAGGAGGTAGCAATCAGCCCCAGCATTTT,CASSIGGSNQPQHF
TRBD2,15,.,TRBJ2-1,TRBV5-1,TGCGCCAGCAGCCCGGGACTAGCGGGATACAATGAGCAGTTCTTC,CASSPGLAGYNEQFF
.,13,.,TRBJ2-1,TRBV5-1,TGCGCCAGCAGCTTAGGGGGGGTCAAGGAGCAGTTCTTC,CASSLGGVKEQFF
TRBD2,16,.,TRBJ2-7,TRBV7-2,TGTGCCAGCAGCCCGGGACTAGCGGGAGTGCAAGGGGAGCAGTACTTC,CASSPGLAGVQGEQYF
.,14,.,TRBJ2-2,TRBV13,TGTGCCAGCAGCTTAACGGGAAACACCGGGGAGCTGTTTTTT,CASSLTGNTGELFF
TRBD2,14,.,TRBJ2-7,TRBV5-4,TGTGCCAGCAGCTATGGGGTGGGAGCGGGGGAGCAGTACTTC,CASSYGVGAGEQYF
.,14,once,TRBJ1-5,TRBV28,TGTGCCAGCAGTCTCCTACAGGAACGGCAGCCCCAGCATTTT,CASSLLQERQPQHF
TRBD2,16,.,TRBJ2-1,TRBV5-1,TGCGCCAGCCGAGGCGCTTCTAGCGGGAGTCACAATGAGCAGTTCTTC,CASRGASSGSHNEQFF
TRBD1,15,.,TRBJ2-7,TRBV19,TGTGCCAGTAGTGCCCCGGGACAGGGTCGAGGGGAGCAGTACTTC,CASSAPGQGRGEQYF
.,14,.,TRBJ2-1,TRBV5-4,TGTGCCAGCAGCCCCGAGCCCTCCTACAATGAGCAGTTCTTC,CASSPEPSYNEQFF
.,14,.,TRBJ2-7,TRBV5-8,TGTGCCAGCAGCTGGCCGTACCCAGGCTACGAGCAGTACTTC,CASSWPYPGYEQYF
.,14,many,TRBJ2-7,TRBV2,TGTGCCAGCACCGAGGGGGGGGGAGGGTACGAGCAGTACTTC,CASTEGGGGYEQYF